What follows describes a single T cell receptor (beta chain). The patients had localized lung adenocarcinoma, a non-small cell subtype. TCRdb analysed the PCR reads with MiXCR anew, one entry per CDR3 protein. The table has about 12,000 distinct CDR3 sequences, 40% to 50% seen once. This entry belongs to a study of CD4 and CD8 cells across lung adenocarcinoma regions. Trimming cost V 2 bases and J 7 bases, with 16 bases left between them. CDR1 is WNHNN and CDR2 is SYGVQD in the germline V gene (reference sequence). This CDR3 has 15 residues. The source of this sequence is a male donor with lung adenocarcinoma. The CD4 and CD8 labels of this study may be unreliable. The chain has TRBV10-1 and TRBJ2-3, with D tentatively TRBD2 (6 bases). Material: CD8+ T cells from the margin of a lung tumor. Written as DNA, the CDR3 is TGCGCCAGCAGTGAGAATAGCGGAGTATGGAATACGCAGTATTTT. It translates to CASSENSGVWNTQYF.